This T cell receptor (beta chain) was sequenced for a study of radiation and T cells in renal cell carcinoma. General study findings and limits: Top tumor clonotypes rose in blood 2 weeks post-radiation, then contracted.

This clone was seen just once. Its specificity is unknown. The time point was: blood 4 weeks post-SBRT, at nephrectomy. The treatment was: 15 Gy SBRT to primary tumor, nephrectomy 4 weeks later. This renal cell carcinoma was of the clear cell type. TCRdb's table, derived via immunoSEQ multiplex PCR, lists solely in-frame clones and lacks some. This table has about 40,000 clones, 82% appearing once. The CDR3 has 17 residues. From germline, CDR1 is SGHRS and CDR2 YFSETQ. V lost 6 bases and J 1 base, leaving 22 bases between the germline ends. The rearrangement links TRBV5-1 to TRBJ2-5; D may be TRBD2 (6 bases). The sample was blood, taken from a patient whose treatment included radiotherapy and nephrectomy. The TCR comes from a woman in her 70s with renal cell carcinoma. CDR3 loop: CASTPFPIAATQETQYF. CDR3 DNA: TGCGCCAGCACCCCATTTCCCATAGCGGCGACCCAAGAGACCCAGTACTTC.